This T cell receptor beta chain was recorded in a study of long-term antiretroviral therapy in people with HIV. Notes on this clone: Its cognate antigen is unknown.

Investigators performed immunoSEQ version v3.0 at survey level. Data came from immunoSEQ multiplex PCR; TCRdb stores just in-frame clones and leaves some out. The data hold 25,000 to 30,000 clones, with 84% observed a single time. Trimming cost V 5 bases and J 4 bases; bases outside gene matches: 2. The CDR3 covers 13 residues. Germline loops: CDR1 MNHEY, CDR2 SMNVEV (reference sequence). Each participant with HIV received care in the United States. Each specimen consisted of about 0.85-11 million cryopreserved PBMC prior to extraction of DNA. General observations from the study: Blood sampling spanned 2004 to 2017, possibly under older ART regimens.

The source of this sequence is a man in his late teens or twenties with HIV. This chain connects TRBV27 to TRBJ2-7; 10 nucleotides line up with TRBD1. This material consisted of unsorted PBMCs, taken 0.4 years after starting antiretroviral therapy. This chain's CDR3 is CASSPGQGYEQYF. CDR3 DNA sequence: TGTGCCAGCAGTCCGGGACAGGGGTACGAGCAGTACTTC.